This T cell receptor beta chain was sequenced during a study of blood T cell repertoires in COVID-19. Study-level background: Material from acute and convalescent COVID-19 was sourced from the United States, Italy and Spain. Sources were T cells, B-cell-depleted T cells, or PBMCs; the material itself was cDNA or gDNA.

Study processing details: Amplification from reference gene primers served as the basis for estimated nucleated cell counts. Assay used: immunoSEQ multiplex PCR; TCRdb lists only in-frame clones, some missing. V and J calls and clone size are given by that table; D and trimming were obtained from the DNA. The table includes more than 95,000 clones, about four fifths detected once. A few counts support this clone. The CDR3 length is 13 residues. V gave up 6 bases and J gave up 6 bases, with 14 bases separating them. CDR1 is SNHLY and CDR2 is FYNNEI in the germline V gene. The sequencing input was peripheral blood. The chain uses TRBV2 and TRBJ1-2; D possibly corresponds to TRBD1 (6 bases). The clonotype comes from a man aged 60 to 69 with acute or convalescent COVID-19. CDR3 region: CASSDDNRDGYTF. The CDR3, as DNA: TGTGCCAGCAGCGACGACAACAGGGATGGCTACACCTTC.